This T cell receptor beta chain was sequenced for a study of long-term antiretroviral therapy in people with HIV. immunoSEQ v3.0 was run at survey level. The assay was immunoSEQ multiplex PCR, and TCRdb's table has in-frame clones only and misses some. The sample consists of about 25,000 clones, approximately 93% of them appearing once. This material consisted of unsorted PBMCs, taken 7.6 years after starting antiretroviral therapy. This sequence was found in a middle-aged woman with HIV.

The CDR3: CASSRGGEQYF. CDR3 bases: TGTGCCAGCAGTCGGGGGGGTGAGCAGTACTTC. The chain carries TRBV7-2 and TRBJ2-7; TRBD2 matches 8 bases. V lost 6 bases, J lost 7 bases, and 2 bases stayed unmatched. The CDR3 runs to 11 residues. Germline CDR1 SGHTA, CDR2 FQGNSA.